These 20 T cell receptor beta chains originate from one sample sequenced in a study of PD-1 blockade in classical Hodgkin lymphoma. Autologous stem cell transplantation was followed by relapse in every patient, and brentuximab vedotin exposure varied. Assay used: immunoSEQ multiplex PCR; TCRdb lists only in-frame clones, some missing. Counted here are around 13,000 clones, approximately 78% occurring once; the ten biggest clones make up about 23%. Specimen: peripheral blood mononuclear cells (PBMCs), collected before the second cycle of nivolumab. Source of these receptors: a human donor with classical Hodgkin lymphoma.

The J gene is TRBJ1-2, the V gene TRBV28; a possible D gene is TRBD1 (6 bases). The CDR3 has 14 amino acids. Germline V gene sequence: CDR1 MDHEN, CDR2 SYDVKM. With 6 bases removed from V and 0 bases from J, the gap between germline ends came to 11 bases. CDR3 loop: CASSSGTTNYGYTF. CDR3 DNA: TGTGCCAGCAGCTCCGGGACAACTAACTATGGCTACACCTTC.

The chain is built from TRBV28 and TRBJ1-5; no clear D. The germline V gene has CDR1 MDHEN and CDR2 SYDVKM. With 3 bases removed from V and 3 bases from J, the gap between germline ends came to 12 bases. There are 15 residues in the CDR3. CDR3 loop: CASSLRGRNNQPQHF. CDR3 sequence (DNA): TGTGCCAGCAGTTTGCGTGGCAGGAACAATCAGCCCCAGCATTTT.

The chain recombines TRBV4-1 with TRBJ2-4, with D uncertain. Germline CDR1 is MGHRA and CDR2 is YSYEKL. CDR3 size: 13 residues. Trimming shortened V by 4 bases and J by 8 bases, and 12 bases separated the two germline ends. CDR3 residues: CASSLQEIDIQYF. The CDR3 DNA reads TGCGCCAGCAGCCTTCAAGAAATCGACATTCAGTACTTC.

The chain combines TRBV18 with TRBJ2-3; 8 nucleotides line up with TRBD2. Germline V gene data show CDR1 as KGHSH and CDR2 as LQKENI. V shed 2 bases, J shed 0 bases, and the junction held 7 bases outside the gene matches. The CDR3 extends over 17 amino acids. The CDR3 here is CASSPATSVDSTDTQYF. The CDR3 DNA reads as TGTGCCAGCTCACCAGCGACTAGCGTTGATAGCACAGATACGCAGTATTTT.

The chain is built from TRBV6-6 and TRBJ1-3; 7 positions match TRBD1. Per the germline V gene, CDR1 is MNHNY and CDR2 is SVGAGI (reference sequence). The CDR3 covers 11 residues. The V gene end was trimmed by 5 bases and the J gene end by 16 bases; junction bases not matched to a gene: 8. This chain's CDR3 is CASSNGQVLYF. The DNA for the CDR3 is TGTGCCAGCAGTAACGGACAGGTCCTGTATTTT.

The sample holds a few counts of this clone. The sample carries other DNA sequences with the same CDR3. The chain combines TRBV6-5 with TRBJ1-2, with 7 bases that match TRBD1. The CDR3 spans 13 residues. The junction had 9 bases not matched to a gene; V was cut back by 0 bases and J by 14 bases. The V gene's germline CDR1 is MNHEY and CDR2 SVGAGI. CDR3 protein: CASSYSSPGQRTF. Here the CDR3 DNA reads TGTGCCAGCAGTTACTCGAGCCCGGGACAGAGGACCTTC.

The genes are TRBV19 and TRBJ1-2, with TRBD1 matching over 8 bases. The CDR3 consists of 15 residues. V trimming: 7 bases; J trimming: 5 bases; junction bases outside the gene matches: 12. Germline CDR1 reads LNHDA; CDR2 reads SQIVND (reference sequence). The CDR3 reads CASTFDRGSLYGYTF. DNA for the CDR3: TGTGCCAGTACCTTCGACAGGGGATCCCTGTATGGCTACACCTTC.

J is TRBJ1-1 and V is TRBV29-1, with a weak D call TRBD1 (5 bases). CDR1 and CDR2 from the germline V gene are SQVTM and ANQGSEA. The CDR3 has 11 residues. The V end was cut by 3 bases, the J end by 13 bases, with 15 bases between. The CDR3 loop is CSVEIVAGHFF. The CDR3 DNA reads TGCAGCGTTGAGATAGTGGCAGGGCATTTCTTT.

The chain combines TRBV10-2 with TRBJ1-2, with a tentative D call TRBD1 (5 bases). V was pared by 3 bases and J by 6 bases, with 8 bases between. Germline V gene lookup returns CDR1 WSHSY and CDR2 SAAADI. This CDR3 is 12 amino acids long. Here the CDR3 reads CASSDRGDGYTF. CDR3 sequence (DNA): TGCGCCAGCAGTGATCGGGGGGATGGCTACACCTTC.

This CDR3 is CASSSYGETQYF. For the CDR3, the DNA is TGTGCCAGCAGCTCATATGGGGAGACCCAGTACTTC. This sequence joins TRBV7-8 and TRBJ2-5, with D hard to call. Germline CDR1 is SGHVS and CDR2 is FQNEAQ. The CDR3 covers 12 residues. The V end was cut by 4 bases, the J end by 5 bases, with 8 bases between.

The chain links TRBV21-1 to TRBJ1-1; TRBD1 is the table's D call and was not checked against the DNA. TRBV21-1 is a listed pseudogene. This CDR3 is 12 amino acids long. CDR3 sequence reads: CATDRGVTEAFF. CDR3 DNA: TGTGCCACCGACAGGGGTGTAACTGAAGCTTTCTTT.

The rearrangement uses TRBV6-5 and TRBJ2-7; no firm D call. CDR3 length: 16 amino acids. Between the trimmed V and J ends, which lost 1 base and 2 bases, there was a span of 15 bases. From germline, CDR1 is MNHEY and CDR2 SVGAGI. The DNA for the CDR3 is TGTGCCAGCAGTTACTACGGGCCCCCAAAAGCCTACGAGCAGTACTTC. It yields the protein CASSYYGPPKAYEQYF.

The rearrangement joins TRBV6-6 to TRBJ1-3, with TRBD1 matching over 8 bases. The CDR3 is 14 amino acids. Per the germline V gene, CDR1 is MNHNY and CDR2 is SVGAGI (reference sequence). The V segment lost 6 bases and the J segment 4 bases; nucleotides outside the gene matches: 5. The CDR3 here is CASSGQGVGNTIYF. The CDR3 nucleotides read TGTGCCAGCAGCGGACAGGGAGTCGGAAACACCATATATTTT.

CDR3 nucleotides: TGTGCCAGCAGCGTAGAAGGGGGTGAAAAACTGTTTTTT. Residues: CASSVEGGEKLFF. The J gene is TRBJ1-4, the V gene TRBV9, with D possibly TRBD1 on 6 matching bases. In germline, CDR1 is SGDLS, CDR2 YYNGEE. The V and J ends lost 0 bases and 7 bases respectively, with 7 bases between them. The CDR3 sequence is 13 residues long. Combining the CDR3 with reference TRBV9 and TRBJ1-4 gives the whole variable domain DSGVTQTPKHLITATGQRVTLRCSPRSGDLSVYWYQQSLDQGLQFLIQYYNGEERAKGNILERFSAQQFPDLHSELNLSSLELGDSALYFCASSVEGGEKLFFGSGTQLSVL.

The V gene is TRBV5-5, the J gene TRBJ2-1, with 9 nucleotides matching TRBD1. V was clipped by 4 bases and J by 5 bases; unmatched bases: 7. The CDR3 loop spans 15 amino acids. Germline-derived CDR1 and CDR2 are SGHKS and YYEKEE (reference sequence). CDR3 nucleotide sequence: TGTGCCAGCAGCCTCGGACAGGGGCGCCACAATGAGCAGTTCTTC. Protein sequence: CASSLGQGRHNEQFF.

In nucleotides, the CDR3 is TGTGCCAGCAGCCAAGCCACAGGACAGGACCAGTTCTTC. Its translation: CASSQATGQDQFF. This sequence joins TRBV4-2 and TRBJ2-1; 7 bases map to TRBD1. The ends lost 1 base at V and 13 bases at J; junction bases unmatched: 7. This CDR3 is built from 13 residues. Germline V gene sequence: CDR1 LGHNA, CDR2 YNFKEQ.

The chain couples TRBV7-2 to TRBJ2-7, with 7 bases fitting TRBD1. The CDR3 contains 15 residues. The germline CDR1 and CDR2 sequences are SGHTA and FQGNSA. The trim removed 5 bases at V and 3 bases at J, leaving 10 bases unmatched. The CDR3 DNA sequence: TGTGCCAGCAGCGCTACCGGGACAGCCCACTACGAGCAGTACTTC. Translation gives CASSATGTAHYEQYF.

V is TRBV6-5 and J is TRBJ1-2; D is undetermined. The germline CDR1 and CDR2 sequences are MNHEY and SVGAGI. This CDR3 spans 11 amino acids. The V and J ends lost 1 base and 7 bases respectively, with 4 bases between them. The CDR3 spells CASSYYLGYTF. The DNA for the CDR3 is TGTGCCAGCAGTTACTACCTTGGCTACACCTTC.

The count of this clone is one. DNA of the CDR3: TGTGCCAGCAGACCCGGGACGCGGAGCTCCTATAATTCACCCCTCCACTTT. This codes for CASRPGTRSSYNSPLHF. This sequence joins TRBV11-2 and TRBJ1-6; D is possibly TRBD1 (5 bases). V was shortened by 6 bases and J by 0 bases, with 15 bases between the two germline ends. The germline V gene has CDR1 SGHAT and CDR2 FQNNGV. The CDR3 extends over 17 amino acids. The variable domain in full, completed from reference TRBV11-2 and TRBJ1-6, reads EAGVAQSPRYKIIEKRQSVAFWCNPISGHATLYWYQQILGQGPKLLIQFQNNGVVDDSQLPKDRFSAERLKGVDSTLKIQPAKLEDSAVYLCASRPGTRSSYNSPLHFGNGTRLTVT.

The chain couples TRBV18 to TRBJ1-2; D unclear. The germline V gene encodes CDR1 KGHSH and CDR2 LQKENI. V gave up 0 bases and J gave up 3 bases, with 14 bases separating them. This CDR3 has 16 amino acids. CDR3 DNA sequence: TGTGCCAGCTCACCACCAACGATATGGAGGCACTATGGCTACACCTTC. It yields the protein CASSPPTIWRHYGYTF.